The TCR beta chain described here comes from a study of cytomegalovirus exposure and HLA in healthy donors. The study, taken as a whole, reports: There were some public TCRs occurring in many donors, but most TCR sequences were rare.

CDR3 length: 14 amino acids. V shed 7 bases, J shed 3 bases, and the junction held 7 bases outside the gene matches. Per germline, CDR1 SNHLY and CDR2 FYNNEI. Generated by immunoSEQ multiplex PCR, the TCRdb table keeps only in-frame clones and is missing some. The sample has some 130,000 clones; about 80% are singletons. Turning to this clone: As yet, its antigen is unknown.

The clonotype was recovered from a young man in good health and CMV-seropositive. This sequence joins TRBV2 and TRBJ2-7; 9 positions match TRBD1. Sequenced sample: PBMCs. CDR3 residues: CASTTGTGFYEQYF. The CDR3 bases are TGTGCCAGCACCACCGGGACAGGGTTCTACGAGCAGTACTTC.